A selection of T cell receptor beta chains follows, all from one sample in a study of cytomegalovirus exposure and HLA in healthy donors. Clones were sequenced by immunoSEQ multiplex PCR, and TCRdb holds only the in-frame ones, with some missing. Of some 170,000 clones in the sample, around 96% are singletons; the top ten hold about 0.89%. The source material was PBMCs. Receptors were obtained from a woman aged 18-30 years in good health and CMV-seronegative. Each CDR3 is given with its conserved first and last residue. A D gene is named only where the DNA matches it firmly. Size tells how often a clone was seen (once, few, many) or the class of an expanded clone, and some rows leave it out.

CDR3 DNA: TGTGCCAGCAGTGAAGCGCACAGGGCTTTTGGCTACACCTTC; CDR3 protein: CASSEAHRAFGYTF; D gene: .; clone size: .; J gene: TRBJ1-2; V gene: TRBV6-1
CDR3 DNA: TGTGCCAGCAGTTCCGCCGACAGGGAAGAGACCCAGTACTTC; CDR3 protein: CASSSADREETQYF; D gene: TRBD1; clone size: .; J gene: TRBJ2-5; V gene: TRBV27
CDR3 DNA: TGTGCCAGCTCACCCGGGGCAGGGGATCAATCACCCCTCCACTTT; CDR3 protein: CASSPGAGDQSPLHF; D gene: .; clone size: once; J gene: TRBJ1-6; V gene: TRBV18
CDR3 DNA: TGTGCCAGCAGCGCATCCTACAATGAGCAGTTCTTC; CDR3 protein: CASSASYNEQFF; D gene: .; clone size: .; J gene: TRBJ2-1; V gene: TRBV9
CDR3 DNA: TGCGCCAGCAGCCGGATTAGTGTGCGGGGGCCCGGACAGGGGCAGTTCTTC; CDR3 protein: CASSRISVRGPGQGQFF; D gene: .; clone size: .; J gene: TRBJ2-1; V gene: TRBV4-1
CDR3 DNA: TGTGCCAGCAGCTATTCCGGGACAGGGGTCCGCCGGGAGCTGTTTTTT; CDR3 protein: CASSYSGTGVRRELFF; D gene: TRBD1; clone size: .; J gene: TRBJ2-2; V gene: TRBV7-2
CDR3 DNA: TGTGCCACCCGACAGGCATTAACTTCTGAAGCTTTCTTT; CDR3 protein: CATRQALTSEAFF; D gene: .; clone size: .; J gene: TRBJ1-1; V gene: TRBV27
CDR3 DNA: TGTGCCAGCAGCTTAGCGACGGCTAGCGGGGGGGATACGCAGTATTTT; CDR3 protein: CASSLATASGGDTQYF; D gene: TRBD2; clone size: .; J gene: TRBJ2-3; V gene: TRBV7-2
CDR3 DNA: TGTGCCACACAGACGGCTAGCGGGGGAGGATCCTACAATGAGCAGTTCTTC; CDR3 protein: CATQTASGGGSYNEQFF; D gene: TRBD2; clone size: .; J gene: TRBJ2-1; V gene: TRBV10-3
CDR3 DNA: TGCGCCAGCGCGACTAGCGGGGGGGTTAATGAGCAGTTCTTC; CDR3 protein: CASATSGGVNEQFF; D gene: TRBD2; clone size: .; J gene: TRBJ2-1; V gene: TRBV10-2
CDR3 DNA: TGTGCCAGCAGCGGGGACAATGGAAACACCATATATTTT; CDR3 protein: CASSGDNGNTIYF; D gene: .; clone size: .; J gene: TRBJ1-3; V gene: TRBV9
CDR3 DNA: TGTGCCAGCAGCTTAGTTCCAGGTACCTACGAGCAGTACTTC; CDR3 protein: CASSLVPGTYEQYF; D gene: .; clone size: .; J gene: TRBJ2-7; V gene: TRBV11-2
CDR3 DNA: TGTGCCAGCAGCTTAGCGGCAACCGATAAAGCTTTCTTT; CDR3 protein: CASSLAATDKAFF; D gene: .; clone size: .; J gene: TRBJ1-1; V gene: TRBV7-9
CDR3 DNA: TGTGCCAGTACCCCTCGTGAGGGGGTGCCATACAATGAGCAGTTCTTC; CDR3 protein: CASTPREGVPYNEQFF; D gene: .; clone size: .; J gene: TRBJ2-1; V gene: TRBV19
CDR3 DNA: TGTGCCAGCAGCTCTCGGACAGGGGTCTCTGAGCAGTACTTC; CDR3 protein: CASSSRTGVSEQYF; D gene: TRBD1; clone size: .; J gene: TRBJ2-7; V gene: TRBV7-9
CDR3 DNA: TGTGCCAGCAGTTTCGGCAGGGTGACTGAAGCTTTCTTT; CDR3 protein: CASSFGRVTEAFF; D gene: .; clone size: .; J gene: TRBJ1-1; V gene: TRBV6-5
CDR3 DNA: TGCGCCAGCAGCCAAGAGGACAGACCCGATGAAAAACTGTTTTTT; CDR3 protein: CASSQEDRPDEKLFF; D gene: .; clone size: .; J gene: TRBJ1-4; V gene: TRBV4-3
CDR3 DNA: TGTGCCAGCAGCTGGGACAGGGGCGTTTTAGGGGAGCTGTTTTTT; CDR3 protein: CASSWDRGVLGELFF; D gene: TRBD1; clone size: .; J gene: TRBJ2-2; V gene: TRBV5-5
CDR3 DNA: TGCGCCAGCAGCTCCGGGACAGGCAACACTGAAGCTTTCTTT; CDR3 protein: CASSSGTGNTEAFF; D gene: TRBD1; clone size: .; J gene: TRBJ1-1; V gene: TRBV5-1
CDR3 DNA: TGTGCCAGCAGCTTATTCGGGGAGGCAGTCTACGAGCAGTACTTC; CDR3 protein: CASSLFGEAVYEQYF; D gene: .; clone size: .; J gene: TRBJ2-7; V gene: TRBV7-9
CDR3 DNA: TGTGCCAGCAGCTCCGACAGGGCTGGGGCCAACGTCCTGACTTTC; CDR3 protein: CASSSDRAGANVLTF; D gene: TRBD1; clone size: .; J gene: TRBJ2-6; V gene: TRBV11-3
CDR3 DNA: TGTGCCAGCAGCTTAATCGCGGTAAGGAATGAGCAGTTCTTC; CDR3 protein: CASSLIAVRNEQFF; D gene: .; clone size: .; J gene: TRBJ2-1; V gene: TRBV7-6
CDR3 DNA: TGTGCCAGCAGCCCCGACAGGAATGAAAAACTGTTTTTT; CDR3 protein: CASSPDRNEKLFF; D gene: .; clone size: once; J gene: TRBJ1-4; V gene: TRBV7-2
CDR3 DNA: TGTGCCACCAGCAGAGTTCGACAGGGCAATTCACCCCTCCACTTT; CDR3 protein: CATSRVRQGNSPLHF; D gene: TRBD1; clone size: .; J gene: TRBJ1-6; V gene: TRBV15
CDR3 DNA: TGTGCCAGCGAAGTCCGGAGTCGCCGCCTATATCCTTACGAGCAGTACTTC; CDR3 protein: CASEVRSRRLYPYEQYF; D gene: .; clone size: .; J gene: TRBJ2-7; V gene: TRBV28
CDR3 DNA: TGTGCCAGCAGCCTGGGACAGGGACATGGCTACACCTTC; CDR3 protein: CASSLGQGHGYTF; D gene: TRBD1; clone size: .; J gene: TRBJ1-2; V gene: TRBV6-6
CDR3 DNA: TGTGCCAGCAGTTATCGGGAGTTTCAGATGAACACTGAAGCTTTCTTT; CDR3 protein: CASSYREFQMNTEAFF; D gene: .; clone size: once; J gene: TRBJ1-1; V gene: TRBV6-5
CDR3 DNA: TGTGCCAGCAGTCCCGGATGGGGGGATCAGCCCCAGCATTTT; CDR3 protein: CASSPGWGDQPQHF; D gene: .; clone size: .; J gene: TRBJ1-5; V gene: TRBV6-5
CDR3 DNA: TGCGCCAGCAGCTCGGCCGGGGTAAACACTGAAGCTTTCTTT; CDR3 protein: CASSSAGVNTEAFF; D gene: .; clone size: .; J gene: TRBJ1-1; V gene: TRBV5-1
CDR3 DNA: TGTGCCAGCAGCTTAGGTGACAGAATTAACTATGGCTACACCTTC; CDR3 protein: CASSLGDRINYGYTF; D gene: .; clone size: .; J gene: TRBJ1-2; V gene: TRBV7-2
CDR3 DNA: TGCAGCTGGAGGGCGGGGGGGAAATACAATGAGCAGTTCTTC; CDR3 protein: CSWRAGGKYNEQFF; D gene: TRBD2; clone size: .; J gene: TRBJ2-1; V gene: TRBV29-1